This T cell receptor (beta chain) stems from a study of T cells in Graves' hyperthyroidism and ophthalmopathy. This clonotype was seen a few times. As yet, its antigen is unknown. Patients with ophthalmopathy all had a Clinical Activity Score of at least 3, a NOSPECS grade of at least 4 and duration under 3 months. Trimming cost V 0 bases and J 2 bases, with 11 bases left between them. The germline gives CDR1 LNHNV, CDR2 YYDKDF (reference sequence). CDR3 length: 16 amino acids. The investigators amplified TCR beta CDR3 regions from RNA transcripts. Primed by the HTBI set, a first-round RT-PCR was run on the TCR CDR3. TCRdb reprocessed the multiplex PCR reads via MiXCR and lists one record per CDR3 protein. The sample lists roughly 530,000 distinct CDR3 sequences, about 15% occurring once. Study findings and constraints: Appearing also in blood were most of the thyroid clonotypes expanded above 0.001. Stable hyperthyroidism and ophthalmopathy were separated using 13 V-J signatures. Before onset, by a median of around 6.4 months, the model predicted ophthalmopathy.

V is TRBV15 and J is TRBJ2-1; tentative D call: TRBD2 (5 bases). This sequence originates from a young woman with Graves' ophthalmopathy. Sequencing was carried out using blood. The CDR3 here is CATSRDFGRTYNEQFF. The CDR3 DNA follows: TGTGCCACCAGCAGAGATTTTGGGAGAACCTACAATGAGCAGTTCTTC.